The following is a TCR beta chain sequence with its context. Its antigen is currently unknown. Trimming took off 2 bases at V and 4 bases at J, with 14 bases between the two ends. The germline V gene encodes CDR1 MNHEY and CDR2 SMNVEV (reference sequence). The length of the CDR3 is 15 residues. This sample was taken from a study of OX40 agonist ivuxolimab in advanced cancers. Study in general: Ivuxolimab was delivered to patients intravenously every 2 weeks at doses spanning 0.01 to 10 mg/kg. Findings and limits, study-wide: Some of the lowest clonal expansion was seen in partial responders at 0.1-3.0 mg/kg.

Produced via immunoSEQ multiplex PCR; TCRdb's table is partial and in-frame only. The data show tens of thousands of clones, roughly 94% seen once. The chain is built from TRBV27 and TRBJ1-2, with D perhaps matching TRBD1 (6 bases). The sequenced sample was CD4+ or CD8+ T cells sorted from blood, obtained in a trial of the OX40 agonist ivuxolimab. This sequence originates from an adult with an advanced solid tumor such as melanoma, head and neck, liver or kidney cancer. The CDR3 region has the DNA TGTGCCAGCAGTTTAAGGGCTGGGGGGGCCTATGGCTACACCTTC. Its translation: CASSLRAGGAYGYTF.